This T cell receptor (beta chain) was retrieved from a study of vaccination effects on CD4 cells after COVID-19. ViraFEST expansion of antigen-specific CD4+ T cells with viral peptide pools preceded sequencing. Upon completion of 10 days in culture, CD4+ T cells were isolated. All participants had two doses of either the BNT162b2 or mRNA-1273 vaccine. Some clones are missing from TCRdb's copy, which holds only in-frame ones; the method was immunoSEQ multiplex PCR. The sample carries about 20,000 clones, 72% recorded once. This clone was observed a few times. The antigen remains unidentified. V dropped 3 bases and J dropped 8 bases, with 11 bases sitting between them. The CDR3 has 14 amino acids. Germline V CDR1 and CDR2: LGHDT, YNNKEL (reference sequence).

The chain couples TRBV3-1 (or the pseudogene TRBV3-2) to TRBJ1-6; TRBD1 is a possible D gene (6 bases). The receptor's source is a human donor who received a COVID-19 vaccine. This specimen was CD4+ T cells from PBMCs cultured with HCoV-NL63 spike peptides, taken after COVID-19 vaccination. The CDR3 reads CASSHQGTDSPLHF. In nucleotides, the CDR3 is TGTGCCAGCAGCCATCAGGGGACGGATTCACCCCTCCACTTT.